This record covers a single T cell receptor beta chain. Graves' hyperthyroidism showing no ophthalmopathy progression within 18 months was considered stable. It was uncontrolled infection, other autoimmune disease, pregnancy or lactation that excluded patients. Fresh peripheral blood, under 13 ml, yielded the PBMCs. RNA transcripts were the template for amplifying TCR beta CDR3 regions. The TCR CDR3 first-round RT-PCR relied on the HTBI primer set. TCRdb passed the multiplex PCR reads through MiXCR, listing each CDR3 protein once. The repertoire holds around 580,000 distinct CDR3 sequences, with roughly 17% as singletons. This entry comes from a study of T cells in Graves' hyperthyroidism and ophthalmopathy. Study background: Any treatment followed the collection of peripheral blood at initial diagnosis.

The V end lost 0 bases, the J end lost 2 bases, and 12 bases lay between the germline ends. CDR1 and CDR2 (germline): SGDLS, YYNGEE. This CDR3 comprises 15 residues. This chain links TRBV9 with TRBJ2-7; D ambiguous. Sequenced material: blood. This sequence originates from a woman under 30 with Graves' hyperthyroidism. The CDR3 DNA is TGTGCCAGCAGCGTAGGTGGTGAGAGCGCCTACGAGCAGTACTTC. Translating it yields CASSVGGESAYEQYF.